This entry lists 10 T cell receptor beta chains sequenced from one sample in a study of T-cell reconstitution after alpha-beta-depleted transplantation in children. Unique molecular identifiers featured in how the TCRbeta library was prepared. TCRdb independently ran MiXCR on the PCR reads; one entry per CDR3 protein. Of a few hundred thousand distinct CDR3 sequences in the sample, around 20% were seen once. The sample consisted of PBMCs, mostly from graft donor cells, taken 180 days after TCRalphabeta/CD19-depleted stem cell transplant. The receptors were gathered from a male patient younger than 18 who had a stem cell transplant for acute lymphoblastic leukemia, so the T cells may come from the graft donor.

The chain is built from TRBV11-2 and TRBJ2-2; possibly TRBD1 for D (7 bases). The germline V gene encodes CDR1 SGHAT and CDR2 FQNNGV. The CDR3 totals 15 residues. The V and J ends lost 5 bases and 4 bases respectively, with 14 bases between them. The CDR3 sequence: CASSVEGAITGELFF. The CDR3 nucleotides are TGTGCCAGCAGCGTGGAGGGGGCGATCACCGGGGAGCTGTTTTTT.

For the CDR3, the DNA is TGTGCCAGCATTGGAGACCAAGAGACCCAGTACTTC. Its translation is CASIGDQETQYF. J is TRBJ2-5 and V is TRBV7-9; no definite D call. Germline CDR1 reads SEHNR; CDR2 reads FQNEAQ (reference sequence). This CDR3 is 12 amino acids long. Trimming took off 7 bases at V and 0 bases at J, with 6 bases between the two ends.

This sequence joins TRBV5-5 and TRBJ1-5; D unresolved. CDR1 is SGHKS, CDR2 YYEKEE, per germline (reference sequence). This CDR3 region has 17 residues. The ends were cut back, 0 bases at V and 7 bases at J, with 20 bases in the middle. The chain's CDR3 is CASSLEDESISGQPQHF. CDR3 DNA sequence: TGTGCCAGCAGCTTGGAGGACGAATCGATTTCTGGACAGCCCCAGCATTTT.

This clonotype appeared a few times. The chain uses TRBV12-3 or TRBV12-4 and TRBJ2-7; D assignment may be TRBD1 or TRBD2 (5 bases each). This CDR3 has 17 residues. Deletions cut 3 bases from V and 0 bases from J, with 18 bases between. In DNA, the CDR3 is TGTGCCAGCAGTTTGGGTGACCTCCGGGACGACTCCTACGAGCAGTACTTC. Translating it yields CASSLGDLRDDSYEQYF.

J is TRBJ2-6 and V is TRBV5-6, with D possibly TRBD1 on 6 matching bases. The germline V gene encodes CDR1 SGHDT and CDR2 YYEEEE. V lost 4 bases and J 1 base, leaving 21 bases between the germline ends. The length of the CDR3 is 19 residues. The CDR3 nucleotides are TGTGCCAGCAGCCAAGTTTGGACAGCTCTATCTTCTGGGGCCAACGTCCTGACTTTC. Translated: CASSQVWTALSSGANVLTF.

The V call is TRBV18, the J call TRBJ2-7, with D possibly matching TRBD2 (6 bases). The CDR3 loop spans 14 amino acids. The V and J ends lost 5 bases and 3 bases respectively, with 14 bases between them. CDR1 KGHSH and CDR2 LQKENI come from the germline V gene. CDR3 in DNA: TGTGCCAGCTCAGTCGGGACTCCCTTCTACGAGCAGTACTTC. This sequence encodes CASSVGTPFYEQYF.

This clonotype showed up just a few times. This sequence joins TRBV29-1 and TRBJ2-3, with D possibly TRBD2 on 5 matching bases. Trimming pared 5 bases from V and 3 bases from J, leaving 9 bases between. Looked up from germline, CDR1 is SQVTM and CDR2 is ANQGSEA. The CDR3 is 12 residues long. CDR3 residues: CSVLAGTDTQYF. The CDR3, as DNA: TGCAGCGTTCTAGCCGGAACAGATACGCAGTATTTT.

The gene calls are TRBV18 and TRBJ1-1, with a possible D match to TRBD1 (5 bases). V was shortened by 6 bases and J by 0 bases, with 11 bases between the two germline ends. CDR3 length: 14 residues. Looked up from germline, CDR1 is KGHSH and CDR2 is LQKENI. The CDR3, as DNA: TGTGCCAGCTCGCTGGGACGCATGAACACTGAAGCTTTCTTT. Its translation: CASSLGRMNTEAFF.

This clonotype was counted only a few times. V and J are TRBV3-1 and TRBJ2-3; TRBD2 matches at 8 bases. Germline lookup yields CDR1 LGHDT and CDR2 YNNKEL (reference sequence). V was clipped by 2 bases and J by 14 bases; unmatched bases: 6. CDR3 length: 12 residues. CDR3 in amino acids: CASSQSTSDPYF. Written as DNA, the CDR3 is TGTGCCAGCAGCCAATCGACTAGCGATCCGTATTTT.

This clonotype was counted only a few times. Since no conserved phenylalanine or tryptophan closes the CDR3, a read error is the likely cause. V usage is TRBV29-1 and J usage is TRBJ1-2, with D maybe TRBD1 (6 bases). Germline V gene data show CDR1 as SQVTM and CDR2 as ANQGSEA. Trimming removed 5 bases from V and 0 bases from J, with 13 bases in between. This CDR3 region has 14 residues. The CDR3 is CSVRGVYSNYGYTL. CDR3 nucleotides: TGCAGCGTTAGGGGGGTATATTCTAACTATGGCTACACCCTC.